This T cell receptor (beta chain) was obtained from a study of blood T cell repertoires in COVID-19. CDR3 size: 14 residues. Per the germline V gene, CDR1 is MNHEY and CDR2 is SVGAGI. J gave up 7 bases and V 5 bases, and 8 bases lay outside the gene matches. Assay used: immunoSEQ multiplex PCR; TCRdb lists only in-frame clones, some missing. The sample lists 200,000 to 250,000 clones; about 85% were seen once. Sequences were obtained from PBMCs or T cells enriched from blood (not recorded which). The clonotype was recovered from a man under 40 who had recovered from COVID-19. The gene calls are TRBV6-5 and TRBJ1-2, with 9 bases fitting TRBD1. The CDR3 loop reads CASSRDTGGGGYTF. CDR3 nucleotide sequence: TGTGCCAGCAGTCGAGATACAGGGGGCGGTGGCTACACCTTC.